This T cell receptor beta chain appears in the sequencing data of a study of blood T cell repertoires in COVID-19. Study at large: Specimens from acute and convalescent COVID-19 originated in the United States, Italy and Spain. T cells, B-cell-depleted T cells, or PBMCs supplied cDNA or gDNA.

In its sample, this clone was seen once. Germline CDR1 and CDR2: SGHRS and YFSETQ. Trimming shortened V by 4 bases and J by 2 bases, and 22 bases separated the two germline ends. CDR3 length: 17 amino acids. In the study's own analysis: Amplified reference gene primers provided the basis for estimating nucleated cell counts. Generated by immunoSEQ multiplex PCR, the TCRdb table keeps only in-frame clones and is missing some. The D gene and trimming were derived from the DNA, and the V and J assignments and clone size from that table. The repertoire consists of 150,000 to 200,000 clones, with 70% to 90% occurring once and the leading ten covering 2.9%.

Input material: peripheral blood. This sequence originates from a woman aged 30 to 39 with active or convalescent COVID-19. The rearrangement joins TRBV5-1 to TRBJ2-7; maybe TRBD1 (6 bases). The chain's CDR3 is CASSPQAGTPTTYEQYF. CDR3 in DNA: TGCGCCAGCAGCCCTCAGGCCGGGACACCTACTACCTACGAGCAGTACTTC.